One sample yielded the 3 T cell receptor beta chains listed below, sequenced in a study of blood T cell repertoires in COVID-19. Clones were sequenced by immunoSEQ multiplex PCR, and TCRdb holds only the in-frame ones, with some missing. The sample yields roughly 76,000 clones, roughly 87% seen once. Source material: peripheral blood. These receptors were collected from a woman at least 80 years old with active or convalescent COVID-19.

This chain joins TRBV28 and TRBJ2-5; TRBD2 is a possible D gene (7 bases). This CDR3 has 14 residues. The germline V gene has CDR1 MDHEN and CDR2 SYDVKM. Between the trimmed V and J ends, which lost 7 bases and 5 bases, there was a span of 17 bases. CDR3 DNA sequence: TGTGCCAGCATGGGTGGGGGGGCGGTCGAGACCCAGTACTTC. It specifies CASMGGGAVETQYF. Using reference TRBV28 and TRBJ2-5 for the parts outside the CDR3, the full variable domain is DVKVTQSSRYLVKRTGEKVFLECVQDMDHENMFWYRQDPGLGLRLIYFSYDVKMKEKGDIPEGYSVSREKKERFSLILESASTNQTSMYLCASMGGGAVETQYFGPGTRLLVL.

The V and J genes are TRBV3-1 (or the pseudogene TRBV3-2) and TRBJ1-5; D may be TRBD1 (5 bases). Between the trimmed V and J ends, which lost 5 bases and 4 bases, there was a span of 12 bases. The germline gives CDR1 LGHDT, CDR2 YNNKEL (reference sequence). The CDR3 sequence is 14 residues long. In DNA, the CDR3 is TGTGCCAGCAGCGTTGGACACGGGAATCAGCCCCAGCATTTT. It specifies CASSVGHGNQPQHF.

This rearrangement joins TRBV7-6 to TRBJ2-1; 8 bases agree with TRBD2. Germline V CDR1 and CDR2: SGHVS, FNYEAQ. This CDR3 is 12 amino acids long. V was pared by 5 bases and J by 10 bases, with 4 bases of the junction left unmatched. CDR3 sequence reads: CASSRGGPEQFF. The CDR3 DNA reads as TGTGCCAGCAGCCGGGGGGGCCCCGAGCAGTTCTTC.